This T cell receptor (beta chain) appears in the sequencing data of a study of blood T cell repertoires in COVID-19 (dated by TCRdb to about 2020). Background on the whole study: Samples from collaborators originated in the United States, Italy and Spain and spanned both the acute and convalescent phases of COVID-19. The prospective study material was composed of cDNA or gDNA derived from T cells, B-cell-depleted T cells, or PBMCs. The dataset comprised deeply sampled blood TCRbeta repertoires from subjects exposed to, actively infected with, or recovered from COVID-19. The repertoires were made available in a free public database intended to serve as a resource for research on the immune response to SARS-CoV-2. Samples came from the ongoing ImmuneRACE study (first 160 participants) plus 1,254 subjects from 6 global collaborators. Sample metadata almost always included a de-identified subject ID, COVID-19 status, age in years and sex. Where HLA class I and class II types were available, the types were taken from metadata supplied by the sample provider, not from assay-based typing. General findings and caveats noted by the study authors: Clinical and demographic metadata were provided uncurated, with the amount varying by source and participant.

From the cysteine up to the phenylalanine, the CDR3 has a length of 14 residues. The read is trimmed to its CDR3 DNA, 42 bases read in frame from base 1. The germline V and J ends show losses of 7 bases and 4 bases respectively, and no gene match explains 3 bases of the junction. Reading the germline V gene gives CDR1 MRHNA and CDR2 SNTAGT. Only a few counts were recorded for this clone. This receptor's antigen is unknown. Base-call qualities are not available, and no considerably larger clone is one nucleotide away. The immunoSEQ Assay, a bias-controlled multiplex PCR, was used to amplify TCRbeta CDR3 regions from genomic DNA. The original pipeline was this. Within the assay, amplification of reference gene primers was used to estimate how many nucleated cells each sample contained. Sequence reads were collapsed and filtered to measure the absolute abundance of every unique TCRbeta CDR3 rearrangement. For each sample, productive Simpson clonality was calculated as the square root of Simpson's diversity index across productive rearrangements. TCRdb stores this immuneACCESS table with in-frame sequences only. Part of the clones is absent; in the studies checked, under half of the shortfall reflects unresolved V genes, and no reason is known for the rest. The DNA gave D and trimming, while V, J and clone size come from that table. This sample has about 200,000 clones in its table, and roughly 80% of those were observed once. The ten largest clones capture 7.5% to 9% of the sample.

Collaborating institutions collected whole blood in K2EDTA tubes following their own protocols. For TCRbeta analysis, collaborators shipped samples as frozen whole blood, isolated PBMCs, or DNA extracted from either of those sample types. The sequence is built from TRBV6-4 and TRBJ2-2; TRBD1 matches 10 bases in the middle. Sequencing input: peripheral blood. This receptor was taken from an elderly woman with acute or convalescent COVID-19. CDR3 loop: CASTRDRGTGELFF. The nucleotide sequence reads TGTGCCAGCACCCGGGACAGGGGCACCGGGGAGCTGTTTTTT.